The 10 T cell receptor beta chains below were found in one sample sequenced in a study of T cell responses to AZD1222 COVID-19 vaccine. Profiled with immunoSEQ multiplex PCR; TCRdb holds only in-frame clones, not every one. The data show about 110,000 clones, around 80% seen once. This material consisted of peripheral blood, taken on day 0 of AZD1222 vaccination. These receptors were obtained from an adult in good health.

This clone was observed once. The V call is TRBV30, the J call TRBJ1-2; 8 bases map to TRBD1. This CDR3 is built from 15 residues. V gave up 0 bases and J gave up 5 bases; unmatched junction bases: 8. Germline loops: CDR1 GTSNPN, CDR2 SVGIG (reference sequence). CDR3 amino acids: CAWSVFQGARYGYTF. The CDR3 DNA follows: TGTGCCTGGAGTGTATTTCAGGGGGCGAGGTATGGCTACACCTTC.

The V and J genes are TRBV28 and TRBJ2-3; D possibly matches TRBD1 or TRBD2 (6 bases each). Germline V gene data show CDR1 as MDHEN and CDR2 as SYDVKM. The germline V and J ends were trimmed by 4 bases and 8 bases, with 22 bases remaining between them. The CDR3 length is 16 residues. The CDR3 region has the DNA TGTGCCAGCAGTTCCGGAGGGGCCCAGGGGTGGGGTACGCAGTATTTT. Protein product: CASSSGGAQGWGTQYF.

This sequence joins TRBV19 and TRBJ2-7, with no clear D. Trimming stripped 5 bases from V and 5 bases from J, with 16 bases between. Germline V gene lookup returns CDR1 LNHDA and CDR2 SQIVND (reference sequence). The CDR3 covers 14 residues. Here the CDR3 reads CASSVFVGSHEQYF. CDR3 nucleotide sequence: TGTGCCAGTAGTGTGTTCGTGGGGTCCCACGAGCAGTACTTC.

This clone was observed a handful of times. The CDR3, as DNA: TGTGCCAGCAGTTTGGGGGGCGCGGGCTACACCTTC. Amino acids: CASSLGGAGYTF. The chain carries TRBV6-5 and TRBJ1-2; weak D call: TRBD1 (6 bases). V lost 4 bases to trimming and J lost 8 bases, with 11 bases between them. Germline V CDR1 and CDR2: MNHEY, SVGAGI. The CDR3 extends over 12 amino acids.

This clone was seen a single time. The gene calls are TRBV19 and TRBJ1-1; D may be TRBD1 (6 bases). Germline V gene sequence: CDR1 LNHDA, CDR2 SQIVND (reference sequence). The CDR3 is 12 amino acids. Trimming removed 6 bases from V and 5 bases from J, with 10 bases in between. In DNA, the CDR3 is TGTGCCAGTAGCTGGGGGCTAACTGAAGCTTTCTTT. As protein: CASSWGLTEAFF.

The chain recombines TRBV18 with TRBJ1-1; D uncertain. Germline V gives CDR1 KGHSH, CDR2 LQKENI. V gave up 3 bases and J gave up 5 bases, with 10 bases separating them. CDR3 size: 13 residues. CDR3 sequence (DNA): TGTGCCAGCTCACCCGGGCTGGGAACTGAAGCTTTCTTT. It codes for CASSPGLGTEAFF. Complete variable domain (other parts from reference TRBV18 and TRBJ1-1): NAGVMQNPRHLVRRRGQEARLRCSPMKGHSHVYWYRQLPEEGLKFMVYLQKENIIDESGMPKERFSAEFPKEGPSILRIQQVVRGDSAAYFCASSPGLGTEAFFGQGTRLTVV.

The chain is built from TRBV12-3 or TRBV12-4 and TRBJ1-2, with D perhaps matching TRBD1 (6 bases). V lost 6 bases and J lost 5, with 10 bases in between. The CDR3 totals 12 residues. The DNA of the CDR3 is TGTGCCAGCAGCAGGGGAGGGTATGGCTACACCTTC. It codes for CASSRGGYGYTF.

The chain is built from TRBV7-8 and TRBJ1-2; TRBD1 might be the D (6 bases). The CDR3 contains 14 residues. Germline assignment: CDR1 SGHVS and CDR2 FQNEAQ. Deletions cut 3 bases from V and 4 bases from J, with 12 bases between. Here the CDR3 DNA reads TGTGCCAGCAGCTTTTCAATAGGGGGCTATGGCTACACCTTC. Its protein is CASSFSIGGYGYTF. Looking up the rest from reference TRBV7-8 and TRBJ1-2 gives the full variable domain: GAGVSQSPRYKVAKRGQDVALRCDPISGHVSLFWYQQALGQGPEFLTYFQNEAQLDKSGLPSDRFFAERPEGSVSTLKIQRTQQEDSAVYLCASSFSIGGYGYTFGSGTRLTVV.

The chain carries TRBV18 and TRBJ1-5; 7 bases line up with TRBD1. Germline values: CDR1 KGHSH, CDR2 LQKENI. V was pared by 5 bases and J by 1 base, with 2 bases of the junction left unmatched. This CDR3 spans 14 amino acids. In nucleotides, the CDR3 is TGTGCCAGCTCAACGACAGGGAGCAATCAGCCCCAGCATTTT. This translates into CASSTTGSNQPQHF.

The chain is built from TRBV18 and TRBJ2-3; 9 positions match TRBD1. The CDR3 is 13 residues long. In germline, CDR1 is KGHSH, CDR2 LQKENI. V lost 6 bases and J lost 8; bases outside the gene matches: 6. CDR3 in amino acids: CASSPGQGGTQYF. The CDR3 DNA is TGTGCCAGCTCGCCGGGACAGGGTGGTACGCAGTATTTT. Together with reference TRBV18 and TRBJ2-3, the CDR3 gives the full variable domain: NAGVMQNPRHLVRRRGQEARLRCSPMKGHSHVYWYRQLPEEGLKFMVYLQKENIIDESGMPKERFSAEFPKEGPSILRIQQVVRGDSAAYFCASSPGQGGTQYFGPGTRLTVL.